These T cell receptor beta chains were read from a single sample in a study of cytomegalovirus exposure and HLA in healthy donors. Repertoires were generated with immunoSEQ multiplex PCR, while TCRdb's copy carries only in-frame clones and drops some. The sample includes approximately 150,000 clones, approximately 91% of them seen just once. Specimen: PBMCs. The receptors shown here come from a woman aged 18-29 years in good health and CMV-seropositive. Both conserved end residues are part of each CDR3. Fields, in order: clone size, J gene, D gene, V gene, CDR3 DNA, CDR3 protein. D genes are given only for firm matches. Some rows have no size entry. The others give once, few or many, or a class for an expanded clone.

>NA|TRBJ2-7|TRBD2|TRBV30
TGTGCCTGCCAAGGGCTAGCGGGATACGAGCAGTACTTC
CACQGLAGYEQYF
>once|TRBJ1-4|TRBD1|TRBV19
TGTGCCAGTAACTCCCCCGTCGGACAGGACAATGAAAAACTGTTTTTT
CASNSPVGQDNEKLFF
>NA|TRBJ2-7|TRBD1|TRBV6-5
TGTGCCAGCAGTCGGGACAGGGGATACGAGCAGTACTTC
CASSRDRGYEQYF
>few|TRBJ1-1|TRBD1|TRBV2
TGTGCCAGCAGTGAAGGGGACAGTGAAGCTTTCTTT
CASSEGDSEAFF
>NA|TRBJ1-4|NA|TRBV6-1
TGTGCCAGCATTAGGGGCGCTGGGGAAAAACTGTTTTTT
CASIRGAGEKLFF
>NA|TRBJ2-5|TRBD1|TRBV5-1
TGCGCCAGCAGCTTCGACGGACAGGGGGCGCGAGAGACCCAGTACTTC
CASSFDGQGARETQYF
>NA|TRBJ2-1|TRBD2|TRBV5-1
TGCGCCAGCAGCAGACCCCTAGCGGGAGGCACGGGGGCGCAGTTCTTC
CASSRPLAGGTGAQFF
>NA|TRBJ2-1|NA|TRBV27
TGTGCCAGCAGTTTATGGCCCGGGAAGCAGTTCTTC
CASSLWPGKQFF
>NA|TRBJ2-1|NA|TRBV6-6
TGTGCCAGCGTTAACGGTCCTAGGGGGAATGAGCAGTTCTTC
CASVNGPRGNEQFF
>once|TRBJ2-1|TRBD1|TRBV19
TGTGCCACTCGAAGGGACAGGAATCACAATGAGCAGTTCTTC
CATRRDRNHNEQFF
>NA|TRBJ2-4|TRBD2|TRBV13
TGTGCCAGCAGCGTTCCCGGGACTAGCGGGGATTTAGCCAAAAACATTCAGTACTTC
CASSVPGTSGDLAKNIQYF
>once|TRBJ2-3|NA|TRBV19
TGTGCCAGTAGTACCCGGCAGGTTACCGAATCTAGCACAGATACGCAGTATTTT
CASSTRQVTESSTDTQYF
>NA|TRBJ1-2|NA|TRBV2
TGTGCCAGCAGTGCTTCCTATGGCTACACCTTC
CASSASYGYTF
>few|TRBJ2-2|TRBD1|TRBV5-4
TGTGCCAGCAGGGGACAGGGGGCTGTGACTACAGACACCGGGGAGCTGTTTTTT
CASRGQGAVTTDTGELFF
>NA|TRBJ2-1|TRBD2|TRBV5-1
TGCGCCAGCAGCTTGAGGACTAGCGGGAGTAATGAGCAGTTCTTC
CASSLRTSGSNEQFF
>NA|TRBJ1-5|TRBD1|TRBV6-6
TGTGCCAGCAGTTACAATACAGGGGGTCAGCCCCAGCATTTT
CASSYNTGGQPQHF
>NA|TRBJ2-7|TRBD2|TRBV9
TGTGCCAGCAGCGCCCTAGCGGGAGGGGACGAGCAGTACTTC
CASSALAGGDEQYF
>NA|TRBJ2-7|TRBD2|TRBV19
TGTGCCAGTCACGAACGGAGCGGGAGCTCCTACGAGCAGTACTTC
CASHERSGSSYEQYF
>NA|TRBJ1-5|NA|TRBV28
TGTGCCAGCAGTCCCACTGTCATTTTGGTAGTGTCAGGTGACAATCAGCCCCAGCATTTT
CASSPTVILVVSGDNQPQHF
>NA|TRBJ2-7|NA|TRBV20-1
TGCAGTGCTGATCGACAGGACGAGCAGTACTTC
CSADRQDEQYF
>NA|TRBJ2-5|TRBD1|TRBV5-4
TGTGCCAGCACCGGGACAGGGGGCGGTGAGACCCAGTACTTC
CASTGTGGGETQYF
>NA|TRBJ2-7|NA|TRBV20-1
TGCAGTGCCATACGGTCCTACGAGCAGTACTTC
CSAIRSYEQYF
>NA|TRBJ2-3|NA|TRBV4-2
TGTGCCAGCAGCCAAGATCCCGGCGGGAAAAGCACAGATACGCAGTATTTT
CASSQDPGGKSTDTQYF
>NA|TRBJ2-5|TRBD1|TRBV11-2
TGTGCCAGCAGCGTACAGGGGGAGACCCAGTACTTC
CASSVQGETQYF
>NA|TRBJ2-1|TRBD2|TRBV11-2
TGTGCCAGCAGCTTGGGGGCGGGAGGGAGTACGGATGAGCAGTTCTTC
CASSLGAGGSTDEQFF
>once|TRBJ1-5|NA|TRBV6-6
TGTGCCAGCAGTTATAGCAACAGCAATCAGCCCCAGCATTTT
CASSYSNSNQPQHF
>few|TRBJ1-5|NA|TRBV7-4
TGTGCCAGCAGCAACGGACACGTCGAGAACAATCAGCCCCAGCATTTT
CASSNGHVENNQPQHF
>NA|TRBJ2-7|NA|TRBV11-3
TGTGCCAGCAGCTTAGCAGGGGCCACCTACGAGCAGTACTTC
CASSLAGATYEQYF
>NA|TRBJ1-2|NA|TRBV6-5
TGTGCCAGCAGTTACTCGGCCAGGGGAGTTAACTATGGCTACACCTTC
CASSYSARGVNYGYTF
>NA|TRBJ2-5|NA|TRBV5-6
TGTGCCAGCAGCCCGGCCCCCGAACGGGAGCTCCAAGAGACCCAGTACTTC
CASSPAPERELQETQYF
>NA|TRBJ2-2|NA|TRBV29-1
TGCAGCGCTACCACCGACAGTTCTGGGGAGCTGTTTTTT
CSATTDSSGELFF
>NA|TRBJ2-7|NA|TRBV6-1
TGTGCCAGCAGGAAAACTAGCCGGGCCGAGCAGTACTTC
CASRKTSRAEQYF
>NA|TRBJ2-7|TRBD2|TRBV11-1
TGTGCCAGCAGCTACTGGACTAGCGGGTCAGCGGTTCACGAGCAGTACTTC
CASSYWTSGSAVHEQYF
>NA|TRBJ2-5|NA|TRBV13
TGTGCCAGCAGCCCGGACAGCCAAGAGACCCAGTACTTC
CASSPDSQETQYF
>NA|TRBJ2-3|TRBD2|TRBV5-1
TGCGCCAGCAGCGGCGGGACTAGCGGGAACACAGATACGCAGTATTTT
CASSGGTSGNTDTQYF
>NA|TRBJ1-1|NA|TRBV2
TGTGCCAGCACCTCGCAAACCAGGGAGGCAGCTTTCTTT
CASTSQTREAAFF
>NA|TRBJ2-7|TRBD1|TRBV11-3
TGTGCCAGCAGCGACCGGGACAGATTTATTCTCTCCTACGAGCAGTACTTC
CASSDRDRFILSYEQYF
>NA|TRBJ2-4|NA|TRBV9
TGTGCCAGCAGCGTAACGGAGGGGCGCTGGCGTGACAAAAACATTCAGTACTTC
CASSVTEGRWRDKNIQYF
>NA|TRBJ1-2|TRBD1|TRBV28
TGTGCCAGCAGTTTCAACAGGGGGGGCGGTAACTATGGCTACACCTTC
CASSFNRGGGNYGYTF
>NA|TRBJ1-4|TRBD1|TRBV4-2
TGTGCCAGCAGCCAGGCAGCCGGGACAGCAACTAATGAAAAACTGTTTTTT
CASSQAAGTATNEKLFF
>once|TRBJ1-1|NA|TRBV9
TGTGCCAGCAGCCCGCTTGGAGACCTGACAGTCAACACTGAAGCTTTCTTT
CASSPLGDLTVNTEAFF
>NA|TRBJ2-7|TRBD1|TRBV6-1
TGTGCCAGCACTTGGACAGGGGATGGAGAGCAGTACTTC
CASTWTGDGEQYF
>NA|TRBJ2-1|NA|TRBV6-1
TGTGCCAGCAGTGAATTTGGCGGGAACAATGAGCAGTTCTTC
CASSEFGGNNEQFF
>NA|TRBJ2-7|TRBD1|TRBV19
TGTGCCAGTAATCCGGGACAGGGGGTCTACGAGCAGTACTTC
CASNPGQGVYEQYF
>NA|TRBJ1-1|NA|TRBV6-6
TGTGCCAGCAGTTTTACCGAGCTGAACACTGAAGCTTTCTTT
CASSFTELNTEAFF